This T cell receptor (beta chain) appears in the sequencing data of a study of T cell repertoires in cytomegalovirus infection. Study-level findings and limits: Summed frequency of public TCR beta families distinguished CMV carriers with the relevant HLA.

Comments on this clonotype: The antigen is not known.

TCRdb ran MiXCR on the reads and lists one entry per CDR3 protein. Of about 200,000 distinct CDR3 sequences in the sample, 8% to 10% were seen once. This CDR3 has 14 amino acids. Germline-derived CDR1 and CDR2 are SNHLY and FYNNEI. The V and J ends lost 7 bases and 0 bases respectively, with 10 bases between them. Source material: PBMCs. The clonotype originates from a human donor in good health (CMV status not recorded). Some clones in this sample may be carry-over from other donors' samples. This rearrangement joins TRBV2 to TRBJ1-3; D is ambiguous. The CDR3 sequence: CASKDDLSGNTIYF. Written as DNA, the CDR3 is TGTGCCAGCAAGGACGACCTCTCTGGAAACACCATATATTTT.